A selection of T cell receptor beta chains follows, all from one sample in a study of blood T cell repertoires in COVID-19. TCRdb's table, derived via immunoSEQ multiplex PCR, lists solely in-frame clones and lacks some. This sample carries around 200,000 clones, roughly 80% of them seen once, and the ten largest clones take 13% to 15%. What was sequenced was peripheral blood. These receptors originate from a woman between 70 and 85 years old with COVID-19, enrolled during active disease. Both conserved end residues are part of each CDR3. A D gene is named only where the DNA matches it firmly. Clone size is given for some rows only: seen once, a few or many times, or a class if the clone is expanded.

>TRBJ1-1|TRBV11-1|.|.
TGTGCCAGCAGCTTATCAGGGGTAGGGACTGAAGCTTTCTTT
CASSLSGVGTEAFF
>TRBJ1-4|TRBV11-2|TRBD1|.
TGTGCCAGCAGCTTCGTCGGACAGGGCGGTGAAAAACTGTTTTTT
CASSFVGQGGEKLFF
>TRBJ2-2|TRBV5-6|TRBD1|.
TGTGCCAGCAGCAATATCACGGACAGGGGTAATGCCGGGGAGCTGTTTTTT
CASSNITDRGNAGELFF
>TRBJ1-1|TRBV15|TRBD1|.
TGTGCCACCAGCATACTCCGGACAGGGGTCCCTGAAGCTTTCTTT
CATSILRTGVPEAFF
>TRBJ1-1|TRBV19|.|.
TGTGCCAGTAAGTATCCAGGGATCACTGAAGCTTTCTTT
CASKYPGITEAFF
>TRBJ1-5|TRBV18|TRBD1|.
TGTGCCAGCTCGGATGCACCAGGGGGCCCTAATCAGCCCCAGCATTTT
CASSDAPGGPNQPQHF
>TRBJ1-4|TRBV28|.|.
TGTGCCAGCACTGATAGTAATGAAAAACTGTTTTTT
CASTDSNEKLFF
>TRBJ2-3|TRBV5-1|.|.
TGCGCCAGCAGCTTGACCCCTGGCTCGGATACGCAGTATTTT
CASSLTPGSDTQYF
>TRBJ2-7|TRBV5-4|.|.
TGTGCCAGCAGCTTTGCGGGTGTCTACGAGCAGTACTTC
CASSFAGVYEQYF
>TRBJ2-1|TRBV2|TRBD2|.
TGTGCCAGCAGTGATAGGGCTAGCGGGAGCCACAATGAGCAGTTCTTC
CASSDRASGSHNEQFF
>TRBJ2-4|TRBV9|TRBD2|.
TGTGCCAGCAGCGAGAGCGGGAGGGCTGGCAAAAACATTCAGTACTTC
CASSESGRAGKNIQYF
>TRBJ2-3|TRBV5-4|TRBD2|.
TGTGCCAGCAGCAGGGTGGGGGGGAAACGCACAGATACGCAGTATTTT
CASSRVGGKRTDTQYF
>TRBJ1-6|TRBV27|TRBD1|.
TGTGCCAGCAGTAACTACAGGGGGCTCTCCTATAATTCACCCCTCCACTTT
CASSNYRGLSYNSPLHF
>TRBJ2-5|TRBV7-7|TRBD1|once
TGTGCCAGCAGCCAATCACGGCCAGGGGGCCAAGAGACCCAGTACTTC
CASSQSRPGGQETQYF
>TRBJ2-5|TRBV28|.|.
TGTGCCAGCAGTTTCCTGAGGGATCAAGAGACCCAGTACTTC
CASSFLRDQETQYF
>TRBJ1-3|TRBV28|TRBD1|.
TGTGCCAGCAGTCCGAACCAGGGGGCTGGTGGAAACACCATATATTTT
CASSPNQGAGGNTIYF
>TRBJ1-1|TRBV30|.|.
TGTGCCTGGAGTGTACGGAGAGACACTGAAGCTTTCTTT
CAWSVRRDTEAFF
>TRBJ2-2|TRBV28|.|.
TGTGCCAGCAGTTTCGAACCGGGACTGCCCCGGGAGCTGTTTTTT
CASSFEPGLPRELFF
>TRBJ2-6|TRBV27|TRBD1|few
TGTGCCAGCAGTTTATCAAGGGGGCTCAGGGGGGCCAACGTCCTGACTTTC
CASSLSRGLRGANVLTF
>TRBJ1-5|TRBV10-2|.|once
TGCGCCAGCAGTGAGTCTAACAGTGCTCAGCCCCAGCATTTT
CASSESNSAQPQHF
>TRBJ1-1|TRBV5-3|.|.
TGTGCCAGAACGCCACCGGGGGGCACTGAAGCTTTCTTT
CARTPPGGTEAFF
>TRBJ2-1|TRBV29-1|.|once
TGCAGCGTTGAAGCACGGGGAAGTCAGAATGAGCAGTTCTTC
CSVEARGSQNEQFF
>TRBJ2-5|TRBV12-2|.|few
TGTGCAAGTCGCCCCCGGATGGCGGTGGGAGTGGGAGAGACCCAGTACTTC
CASRPRMAVGVGETQYF
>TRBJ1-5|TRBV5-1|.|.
TGCGCCAGCAGCTTGGACGGGGAACAGCCCCAGCATTTT
CASSLDGEQPQHF
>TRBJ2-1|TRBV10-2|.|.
TGCGCCAGCACCTCGGGGGGCGCCTACAATGAGCAGTTCTTC
CASTSGGAYNEQFF
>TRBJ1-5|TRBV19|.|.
TGTGCCACTAATGCTTATAGCAATCAGCCCCAGCATTTT
CATNAYSNQPQHF
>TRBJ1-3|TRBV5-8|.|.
TGTGCCAGCAGCGTGGACTACCACTCTGGAAACACCATATATTTT
CASSVDYHSGNTIYF
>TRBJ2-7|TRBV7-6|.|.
TGTGCCAGCAGCTTAGTCCGGGAGACTCTTCACGAGCAGTACTTC
CASSLVRETLHEQYF
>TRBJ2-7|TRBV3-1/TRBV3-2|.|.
TGTGCCAGCAGCCCTTCAGCGGGCCCCGGGGGCTACGAGCAGTACTTC
CASSPSAGPGGYEQYF
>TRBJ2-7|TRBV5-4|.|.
TGTGCCAGCAGCTTGGGGGGGGGCAAAGCCGAGCAGTACTTC
CASSLGGGKAEQYF
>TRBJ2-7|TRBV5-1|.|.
TGCGCCAGCAGTCATTACGAAGCACCCTACGAGCAGTACTTC
CASSHYEAPYEQYF
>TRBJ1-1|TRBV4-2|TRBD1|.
TGTGCCAGCAGCCAAGATACGGGACAGGCTAACACTGAAGCTTTCTTT
CASSQDTGQANTEAFF
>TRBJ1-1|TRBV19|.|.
TGTGCCAGTATGAGTCTTCAGAACACTGAAGCTTTCTTT
CASMSLQNTEAFF
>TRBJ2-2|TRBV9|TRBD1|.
TGTGCCAGCAGCGAGGAGGGACAGGCGAACACCGGGGAGCTGTTTTTT
CASSEEGQANTGELFF
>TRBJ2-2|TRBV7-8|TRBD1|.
TGTGCCAGCAGCTACCGACAGGGGGCATCCGGGGAGCTGTTTTTT
CASSYRQGASGELFF
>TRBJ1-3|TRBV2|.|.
TGTGCCAGCTACGGTGGTTCGGACACCATATATTTT
CASYGGSDTIYF
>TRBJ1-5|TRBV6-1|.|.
TGTGCCAGCAGTGAATATGAGACAGCACACAATCAGCCCCAGCATTTT
CASSEYETAHNQPQHF